The clone carrying this T cell receptor (beta chain) was counted many times. Its antigen is undetermined. The CDR3 sequence is 14 residues long. The V end was cut by 4 bases, the J end by 0 bases, with 11 bases between. Germline CDR1 is SGDLS and CDR2 is YYNGEE. This sample is part of a study of early T cells in non-severe SARS-CoV-2 infection. Study-wide background: The study sequenced bulk RNA from unsorted whole blood, with chains unpaired. Notes on the study in general: Anti-spike CD8 specificities were favored by VDJdb matching, whose results missed private and CD4 specificities.

TCRdb analysed the 5' RACE reads with MiXCR anew, one entry per CDR3 protein. The sample includes some 82,000 distinct CDR3 sequences, 12% of them seen just once. The sample here was whole blood, taken at baseline. The chain is built from TRBV9 and TRBJ2-7; maybe TRBD2 (5 bases). The sequence was collected from an adult who was a healthcare worker with PCR-confirmed SARS-CoV-2 infection or an uninfected control (not recorded which). The CDR3: CASSPGLRSYEQYF. The CDR3 coding sequence is TGTGCCAGCAGCCCTGGACTCCGCTCCTACGAGCAGTACTTC.